The 32 T cell receptor beta chains given below trace back to one sample, sequenced in a study of blood T cells in healthy people across ages. A second PCR of 7 to 11 cycles used a sample-barcoded 5' primer and a J-beta primer mix. TCRdb fed the 5' RACE reads into MiXCR, producing one record per CDR3 protein. The sample gives about 800,000 distinct CDR3 sequences, 25% of which show up once; approximately 3.7% is in the top ten. These data are also associated with another study on T cells of mothers and their children.

The sequencing sample was made of blood. The receptors stem from a boy younger than 18 in good health.

This clonotype was counted many times. The chain recombines TRBV10-3 with TRBJ2-7, with D perhaps matching TRBD2 (6 bases). Germline V gives CDR1 ENHRY, CDR2 SYGVKD. Trimming shortened V by 11 bases and J by 6 bases, and 20 bases separated the two germline ends. CDR3 size: 13 residues. The CDR3 DNA reads as TGTGCCGCAACCGGGACTTCGGTTGGCGAGCAGTACTTC. It is translated as CAATGTSVGEQYF.

This clonotype was picked up a small number of times. The chain combines TRBV20-1 with TRBJ2-7, with 7 bases aligning to TRBD2. Germline loops: CDR1 DFQATT, CDR2 SNEGSKA (reference sequence). The CDR3 totals 14 residues. The CDR3 loop is CSVVARGSSYEQYF. As DNA, the CDR3 is TGCAGCGTGGTAGCGCGGGGGAGCTCCTACGAGCAGTACTTC.

This clonotype showed up just a few times. The junction differs from germline at one of its ends, possibly a read error. The genes are TRBV6-5 and TRBJ1-5; D gene ambiguous. This CDR3 has 17 amino acids. Germline CDR1 is MNHEY and CDR2 is SVGAGI. The CDR3 loop is CASSYGRGGSSNQPQRF. As DNA, the CDR3 is TGTGCCAGCAGTTACGGGCGGGGAGGAAGTAGCAATCAGCCCCAGCGTTTT.

In nucleotides, the CDR3 is TGTGCCATCAGTGAGTCAGACAGGGGGCATGGAGATACGCAGTATTTT. It is translated as CAISESDRGHGDTQYF. This chain links TRBV10-3 with TRBJ2-3, with TRBD1 identical over 10 bases. Trimming at V came to 0 bases and at J to 5 bases, leaving 5 bases not matched to a gene. CDR1 is ENHRY and CDR2 is SYGVKD in the germline V gene. The CDR3 has 16 residues.

The rearrangement uses TRBV5-5 and TRBJ2-1, with 11 bases aligning to TRBD2. CDR3 length: 15 amino acids. The germline V gene has CDR1 SGHKS and CDR2 YYEKEE (reference sequence). V lost 10 bases and J lost 5; bases outside the gene matches: 11. This chain's CDR3 is CAGILGTSGNNEQFF. CDR3 DNA sequence: TGTGCCGGCATCCTAGGGACTAGCGGAAACAATGAGCAGTTCTTC.

This clonotype turned up a few times. The V and J genes are TRBV7-2 and TRBJ1-2; 8 nucleotides align to TRBD1. V dropped 2 bases and J dropped 4; count of bases not matched to a gene: 6. The CDR3 covers 15 residues. Germline-derived CDR1 and CDR2 are SGHTA and FQGNSA. The CDR3 bases are TGTGCCAGCAGCTTAACAGGACAGGGAAGCTATGGCTACACCTTC. It yields the protein CASSLTGQGSYGYTF.

V gene TRBV30 combines with J gene TRBJ1-2; TRBD1 might be the D (5 bases). Trimming took off 0 bases at V and 7 bases at J, with 12 bases between the two ends. The CDR3 totals 13 residues. The V gene's germline CDR1 is GTSNPN and CDR2 SVGIG (reference sequence). The chain's CDR3 is CAWSVQGEVGYTF. Written as DNA, the CDR3 is TGTGCCTGGAGTGTACAAGGGGAGGTTGGCTACACCTTC.

A few counts support this clonotype. One end of the junction fails to match germline, which may point to a read error. The rearrangement joins TRBV12-3 or TRBV12-4 to TRBJ2-2; a possible D gene is TRBD2 (5 bases). CDR3 length equals 14 residues. The DNA of the CDR3 is TGTGCCAGCAGTTTATCACTTTACACCGGGGAGTTGTTTTTT. This encodes CASSLSLYTGELFF.

This clonotype was seen more than once but under ten times. The chain employs TRBV4-3 and TRBJ2-1; a weak D match, TRBD1 (6 bases). V was clipped by 1 base and J by 6 bases, with 19 bases between them. This CDR3 spans 17 amino acids. Germline V gene data show CDR1 as LGHNA and CDR2 as YSLEER. This chain's CDR3 is CASSQVTETGGLNEQFF. The CDR3 DNA sequence: TGCGCCAGCAGCCAAGTAACGGAGACAGGAGGTCTCAATGAGCAGTTCTTC.

V and J are TRBV29-1 and TRBJ2-7; D is ambiguous. The CDR3 has 13 residues. The V gene lost 4 bases and the J gene lost 4 bases, with 14 bases spanning the gap. The germline V gene encodes CDR1 SQVTM and CDR2 ANQGSEA. CDR3 region: CSVVNRLSYEQYF. CDR3 DNA sequence: TGCAGCGTTGTTAACAGATTGTCTTACGAGCAGTACTTC.

The J gene is TRBJ2-7, the V gene TRBV29-1, with D hard to call. Trimming removed 7 bases from V and 0 bases from J, with 10 bases in between. The CDR3 is made up of 12 amino acids. Germline CDR1 reads SQVTM; CDR2 reads ANQGSEA. As DNA, the CDR3 is TGCAGCGCAGACACTGGCTCCTACGAGCAGTACTTC. The encoded protein is CSADTGSYEQYF.

V and J are TRBV7-6 and TRBJ2-1; 8 bases are shared with TRBD1. V lost 2 bases, J lost 5 bases, and 8 bases stayed unmatched. CDR1 is SGHVS, CDR2 FNYEAQ, per germline. The CDR3 is made up of 16 amino acids. The CDR3 nucleotides read TGTGCCAGCAGCTTATTTTCTGGACAGGGAGACAATGAGCAGTTCTTC. It encodes CASSLFSGQGDNEQFF.

This clonotype was counted only a few times. The chain joins TRBV5-1 to TRBJ2-2; possibly TRBD1 for D (6 bases). The CDR3 is 16 residues long. Germline V lookup: CDR1 SGHRS, CDR2 YFSETQ. V was cut by 8 bases and J by 4 bases, with 21 bases left in between. CDR3 bases: TGCGCCAGTAGCATCCAGGGGTATTTGCGCACCGGGGAGCTGTTTTTT. Its protein is CASSIQGYLRTGELFF.

The chain recombines TRBV3-1 with TRBJ2-7; D unresolved. The V gene's germline CDR1 is LGHDT and CDR2 YNNKEL (reference sequence). V was shortened by 0 bases and J by 12 bases, with 9 bases between the two germline ends. CDR3 length: 11 amino acids. The CDR3 DNA reads as TGTGCCAGCAGCCAAGAAGGTAGACGGTACTTC. As protein: CASSQEGRRYF.

V usage is TRBV5-6 and J usage is TRBJ1-1; D unclear. Germline-derived CDR1 and CDR2 are SGHDT and YYEEEE. The CDR3 is 12 residues long. The ends were cut back, 4 bases at V and 5 bases at J, with 9 bases in the middle. The CDR3, as DNA: TGTGCCAGCAGCCTTACAGTGACTGAAGCTTTCTTT. Amino acids: CASSLTVTEAFF.

This clonotype turned up a few times. V gene TRBV6-5 combines with J gene TRBJ2-5, with 9 bases aligning to TRBD2. The tail of the sequence fits TRBJ2-7 better, so the J call may be wrong. Germline lookup yields CDR1 MNHEY and CDR2 SVGAGI. The CDR3 runs to 17 residues. DNA for the CDR3: TGTGCCAGCAGTTACTCCCCCAGGCGCGGGAGGGGCTACGAGCAGTACTTC. Protein sequence: CASSYSPRRGRGYEQYF.

This clonotype was counted only a few times. V gene TRBV7-9 combines with J gene TRBJ2-7; TRBD1 aligns across 8 bases. V shed 2 bases, J shed 3 bases, and the junction held 3 bases outside the gene matches. Germline CDR1 is SEHNR and CDR2 is FQNEAQ (reference sequence). CDR3 size: 14 residues. CDR3 bases: TGTGCCAGCAGCTTAACACAGGGGGTCTACGAGCAGTACTTC. It is translated as CASSLTQGVYEQYF.

In this sample, this clonotype turned up once. V is TRBV5-1 and J is TRBJ2-7; possibly TRBD2 for D (6 bases). The CDR3 consists of 17 residues. The germline CDR1 and CDR2 sequences are SGHRS and YFSETQ. V shed 1 base and J shed 6 bases, with 23 bases lying between them. CDR3 region: CASSLLAGGTALSEQYF. The DNA of the CDR3 is TGCGCCAGCAGCTTGTTGGCAGGCGGGACCGCGCTTTCCGAGCAGTACTTC.

This sequence joins TRBV27 and TRBJ2-5; the match to TRBD1 covers 7 bases. This CDR3 is built from 17 residues. The germline V gene has CDR1 MNHEY and CDR2 SMNVEV (reference sequence). Trimming removed 4 bases from V and 1 base from J; junction bases left unmatched: 12. The CDR3 DNA reads TGTGCCAGCAGTTCTATCTGGACCGGGACAGCCCAAGAGACCCAGTACTTC. This gives the protein CASSSIWTGTAQETQYF.

In DNA, the CDR3 is TGTGCCAGCAGTTTATCTTTCCTACCAGACAGAGCCCAAGAGACCCAGTACTTC. It specifies CASSLSFLPDRAQETQYF. The rearrangement uses TRBV28 and TRBJ2-5, with D tentatively TRBD1 (5 bases). The V and J ends lost 1 base and 1 base respectively, with 19 bases between them. The length of the CDR3 is 18 residues. Germline CDR1 and CDR2: MDHEN and SYDVKM.

This clonotype turned up a few times. The CDR3 spells CASSLGQNEEIQYF. As DNA, the CDR3 is TGTGCCAGCAGCCTCGGACAGAATGAAGAGATCCAGTACTTC. The chain employs TRBV6-6 and TRBJ2-7; weak D call: TRBD1 (6 bases). CDR1 is MNHNY, CDR2 SVGAGI, per germline (reference sequence). The CDR3 loop spans 14 amino acids. The ends were cut back, 6 bases at V and 10 bases at J, with 22 bases in the middle.

The chain uses TRBV4-3 and TRBJ2-3, with no clear D. Germline CDR1 and CDR2: LGHNA and YSLEER. Trimming removed 2 bases at V and 0 bases at J, with 6 bases between. There are 14 residues in the CDR3. CDR3 DNA: TGCGCCAGCAGCCAATACACGAGCACAGATACGCAGTATTTT. Its protein is CASSQYTSTDTQYF.

The rearrangement uses TRBV15 and TRBJ2-7, with a tentative D call TRBD2 (6 bases). Trimming removed 0 bases at V and 9 bases at J, with 21 bases between. The CDR3 has 16 residues. Germline V gene sequence: CDR1 LNHNV, CDR2 YYDKDF (reference sequence). CDR3 region: CATSRDAGTQKGRQYF. The DNA of the CDR3 is TGTGCCACCAGCAGAGATGCCGGGACTCAAAAGGGGCGGCAGTACTTC.

The chain carries TRBV2 and TRBJ2-7, with D tentatively TRBD2 (7 bases). Matching the DNA end better, TRBJ2-1 makes the J call doubtful. CDR1 is SNHLY and CDR2 is FYNNEI in the germline V gene. The CDR3 totals 15 residues. The CDR3 protein is CASSASRGGGNEQFF. CDR3 in DNA: TGTGCCAGCAGTGCTAGTAGGGGAGGGGGAAATGAGCAGTTCTTC.

V is TRBV6-1 and J is TRBJ2-7; D call uncertain. There are 13 residues in the CDR3. V was pared by 10 bases and J by 0 bases, with 13 bases between. Germline loops: CDR1 MNHNS, CDR2 SASEGT. Here the CDR3 DNA reads TGTGCCACCTCAGGACCGCACTCCTACGAGCAGTACTTC. Translating gives CATSGPHSYEQYF.

This clonotype was counted ten times or more. This chain uses TRBV7-2 with TRBJ2-5, with D possibly matching TRBD2 (6 bases). With the DNA end fitting TRBJ2-7 better, the J assignment may be wrong. This CDR3 is 14 amino acids long. Germline assignment: CDR1 SGHTA and CDR2 FQGNSA. The CDR3 region is CASSLARGSYEQYF. The CDR3 DNA sequence: TGTGCCAGCAGCTTAGCGCGGGGTTCCTACGAGCAGTACTTC.

CDR3 bases: TGTGCCAGCAGCCACCCTAGCGGGAGGCAAAATACGCAGTATTTT. It codes for CASSHPSGRQNTQYF. V and J are TRBV3-1 and TRBJ2-3; 11 bases match TRBD2. The CDR3 sequence is 15 residues long. The V gene end was trimmed by 3 bases and the J gene end by 7 bases; junction bases not matched to a gene: 6. Germline V gene sequence: CDR1 LGHDT, CDR2 YNNKEL (reference sequence).

This clonotype was observed a handful of times. This chain connects TRBV7-8 to TRBJ2-7; D is ambiguous. V shed 5 bases and J shed 5 bases, with 19 bases lying between them. CDR1 SGHVS and CDR2 FQNEAQ come from the germline V gene. This CDR3 has 15 amino acids. CDR3 DNA sequence: TGTGCCAGCAGCCCCCCCTATTCCAGTGCTGACGAGCAGTACTTC. The encoded protein is CASSPPYSSADEQYF.

The chain combines TRBV20-1 with TRBJ1-1; D call uncertain. This CDR3 comprises 14 residues. The V gene's germline CDR1 is DFQATT and CDR2 SNEGSKA (reference sequence). With 0 bases removed from V and 7 bases from J, the gap between germline ends came to 15 bases. The CDR3 DNA reads TGCAGTGCTAGAGATCTTCGCGCCCTGGGTGAAGCTTTCTTT. As protein: CSARDLRALGEAFF.

This clonotype was detected only a few times. The chain combines TRBV28 with TRBJ2-7; TRBD1 matches 9 bases. The CDR3 loop spans 13 amino acids. Per germline, CDR1 MDHEN and CDR2 SYDVKM. J lost 6 bases, V lost 6 bases, and 6 bases had no gene match. The CDR3 nucleotides are TGTGCCAGCAGCTACAGGGGGCTGGGCGAGCAGTACTTC. This encodes CASSYRGLGEQYF.

The rearrangement joins TRBV28 to TRBJ1-1, with a weak D call TRBD1 (5 bases). CDR3 length equals 14 residues. V lost 11 bases and J 4 bases, leaving 20 bases between the germline ends. Germline-derived CDR1 and CDR2 are MDHEN and SYDVKM. CDR3 region: CACVRAGSGTEAFF. CDR3 bases: TGTGCCTGCGTACGGGCAGGGTCAGGCACTGAAGCTTTCTTT.

The chain combines TRBV3-1 with TRBJ1-6, with 9 bases aligning to TRBD1. This CDR3 contains 15 residues. Trimming took 5 bases from V and 7 from J; bases not matched to a gene: 6. CDR1 is LGHDT, CDR2 YNNKEL, per germline (reference sequence). CDR3 sequence: CASSYGDRENSPLHF. The CDR3 DNA sequence: TGTGCCAGCAGCTATGGGGACAGGGAAAATTCACCCCTCCACTTT.